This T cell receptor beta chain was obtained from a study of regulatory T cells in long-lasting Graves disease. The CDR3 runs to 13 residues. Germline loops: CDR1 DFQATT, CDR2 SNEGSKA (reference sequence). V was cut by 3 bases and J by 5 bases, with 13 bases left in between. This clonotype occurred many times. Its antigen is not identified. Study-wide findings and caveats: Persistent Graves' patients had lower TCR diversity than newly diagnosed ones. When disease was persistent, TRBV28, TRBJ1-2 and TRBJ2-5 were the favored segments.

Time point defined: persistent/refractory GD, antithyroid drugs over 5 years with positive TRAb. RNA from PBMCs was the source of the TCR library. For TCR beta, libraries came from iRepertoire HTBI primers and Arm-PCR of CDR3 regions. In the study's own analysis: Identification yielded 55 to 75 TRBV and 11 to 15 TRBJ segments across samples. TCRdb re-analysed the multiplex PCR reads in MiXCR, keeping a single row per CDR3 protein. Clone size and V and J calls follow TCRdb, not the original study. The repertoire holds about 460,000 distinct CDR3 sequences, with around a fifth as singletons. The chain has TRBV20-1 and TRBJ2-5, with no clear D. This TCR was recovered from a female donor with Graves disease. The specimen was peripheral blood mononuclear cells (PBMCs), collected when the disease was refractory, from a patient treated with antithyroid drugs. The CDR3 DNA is TGCAGTGCTAGGGTCCCGTCCGGGGAGACCCAGTACTTC. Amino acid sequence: CSARVPSGETQYF.